This T cell receptor beta chain stems from a study of T cell responses to AZD1222 COVID-19 vaccine. Whole-study results and caveats: Rises in breadth and depth of Spike-specific TCRs came after two AZD1222 doses. Baseline serology detected seropositivity in only a handful of AZD1222 recipients.

Profiling relied on immunoSEQ multiplex PCR, and the TCRdb table lists in-frame clones only, not all of them. The table has about 150,000 clones, 91% seen once. Note on this clone: The antigen is unknown.

The V gene end was trimmed by 6 bases and the J gene end by 1 base; junction bases not matched to a gene: 5. Germline-derived CDR1 and CDR2 are LGHDT and YNNKEL (reference sequence). The CDR3 totals 15 residues. Material: peripheral blood, obtained on day 0 of AZD1222 vaccination. This TCR was recovered from an adult in good health. V gene TRBV3-1 (or the pseudogene TRBV3-2) combines with J gene TRBJ2-1; TRBD2 matches 8 bases. CDR3 coding DNA: TGTGCCAGCAGTCCAACTAGCGGTTCCTACAATGAGCAGTTCTTC. It translates to CASSPTSGSYNEQFF.